Reported below is one T cell receptor (beta chain). Antigen unknown. For a library built for alpha chains, this beta chain is a stray read; little rests on its size. This record comes from a study of spatial heterogeneity in lung cancer. Overall study: A consistent excess of beta-chain over alpha-chain sequences was detected.

Stated time point: sample taken at primary tumor resection. Overall study findings and caveats: Counts of expanded intratumoral alpha and beta TCRs tracked tumor mutation counts.

Germline V gene lookup returns CDR1 SGHTA and CDR2 FQGNSA. This CDR3 is 15 amino acids long. The J segment lost 3 bases and the V segment lost 5 bases, leaving 7 bases of the junction unmatched. Each CDR3 protein gets one entry after TCRdb re-called the 5' RACE reads with MiXCR. The sample shows 5,000 to 6,000 distinct CDR3 sequences, over 13% of them seen only once. The sequencing here drew on lung tumor tissue, taken at surgery. This rearrangement joins TRBV7-2 to TRBJ2-7, with TRBD1 identical over 10 bases. The receptor comes from a male donor with early-stage non-small cell lung cancer. The DNA for the CDR3 is TGTGCCAGCAGCCCCGACAGGGGGCAAGGCTACGAGCAGTACTTC. Protein product: CASSPDRGQGYEQYF.